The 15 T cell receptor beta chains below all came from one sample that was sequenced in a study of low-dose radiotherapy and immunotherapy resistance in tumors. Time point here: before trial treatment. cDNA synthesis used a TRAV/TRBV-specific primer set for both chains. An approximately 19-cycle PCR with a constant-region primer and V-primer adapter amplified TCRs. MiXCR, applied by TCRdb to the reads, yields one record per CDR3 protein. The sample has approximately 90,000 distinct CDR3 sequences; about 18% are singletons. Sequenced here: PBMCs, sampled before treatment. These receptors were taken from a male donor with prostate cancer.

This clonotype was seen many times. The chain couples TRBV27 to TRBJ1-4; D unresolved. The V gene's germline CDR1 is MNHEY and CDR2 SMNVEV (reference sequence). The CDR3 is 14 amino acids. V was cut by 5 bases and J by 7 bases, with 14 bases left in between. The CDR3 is CASSTMVVGEKLFF. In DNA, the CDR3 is TGTGCCAGCAGTACGATGGTGGTGGGTGAAAAACTGTTTTTT.

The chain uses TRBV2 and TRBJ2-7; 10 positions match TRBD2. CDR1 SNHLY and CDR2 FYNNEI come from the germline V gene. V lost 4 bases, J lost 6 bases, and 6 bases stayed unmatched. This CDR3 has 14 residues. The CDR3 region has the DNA TGTGCCAGCAGTGCTGGATTAGCGGGGGGCGAGCAGTACTTC. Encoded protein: CASSAGLAGGEQYF.

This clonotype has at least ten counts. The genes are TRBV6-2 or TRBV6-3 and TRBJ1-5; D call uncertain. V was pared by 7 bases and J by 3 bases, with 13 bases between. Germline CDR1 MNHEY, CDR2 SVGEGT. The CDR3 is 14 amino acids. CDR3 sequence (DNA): TGTGCCAGCAAAATGTCGCGGAACAATCAGCCCCAGCATTTT. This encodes CASKMSRNNQPQHF.

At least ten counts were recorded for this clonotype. CDR3: CASSLEGTGEAFF. CDR3 sequence (DNA): TGCGCCAGCAGCTTGGAGGGGACAGGGGAAGCTTTCTTT. This chain joins TRBV5-1 and TRBJ1-1; TRBD1 agrees at 9 bases. The CDR3 is made up of 13 amino acids. V shed 0 bases and J 8 bases; nucleotides not matched to a gene: 2. Looked up from germline, CDR1 is SGHRS and CDR2 is YFSETQ.

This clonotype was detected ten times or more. DNA for the CDR3: TGTGCCAGCAGCTCCCAGACAGGGTCTAATGAAAAACTGTTTTTT. This gives the protein CASSSQTGSNEKLFF. This chain links TRBV7-2 with TRBJ1-4; 7 bases are a match to TRBD1. This CDR3 has 15 amino acids. With 4 bases clipped from V and 3 bases from J, the junction kept 5 bases outside the gene matches. Germline loops: CDR1 SGHTA, CDR2 FQGNSA.

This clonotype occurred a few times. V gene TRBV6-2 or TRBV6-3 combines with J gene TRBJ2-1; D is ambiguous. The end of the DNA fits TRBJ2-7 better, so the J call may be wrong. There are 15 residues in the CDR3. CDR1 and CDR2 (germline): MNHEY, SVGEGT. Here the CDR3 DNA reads TGTGCCAGCAGTTACTGGGCCGGACGCGTCTACGAGCAGTACTTC. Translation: CASSYWAGRVYEQYF.

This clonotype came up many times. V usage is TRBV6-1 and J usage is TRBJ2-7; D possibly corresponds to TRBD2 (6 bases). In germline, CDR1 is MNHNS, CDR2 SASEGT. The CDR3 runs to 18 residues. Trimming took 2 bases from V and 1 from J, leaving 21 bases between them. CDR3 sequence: CASSEMNQAGITSYEQYF. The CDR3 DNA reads TGTGCCAGCAGTGAAATGAATCAAGCGGGTATTACTTCCTACGAGCAGTACTTC.

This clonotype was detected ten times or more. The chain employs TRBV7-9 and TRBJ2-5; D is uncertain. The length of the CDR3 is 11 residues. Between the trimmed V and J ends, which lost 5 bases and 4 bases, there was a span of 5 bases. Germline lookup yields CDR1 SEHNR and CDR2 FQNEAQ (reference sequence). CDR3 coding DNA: TGTGCCAGCAGCCCCGGAGAGACCCAGTACTTC. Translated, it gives CASSPGETQYF.

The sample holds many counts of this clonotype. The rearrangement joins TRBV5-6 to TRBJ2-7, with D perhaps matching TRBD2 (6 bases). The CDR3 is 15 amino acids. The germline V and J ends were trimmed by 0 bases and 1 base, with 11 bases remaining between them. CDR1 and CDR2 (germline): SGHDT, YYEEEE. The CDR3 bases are TGTGCCAGCAGCTTGGAGGGCGGGGTATCCTACGAGCAGTACTTC. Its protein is CASSLEGGVSYEQYF.

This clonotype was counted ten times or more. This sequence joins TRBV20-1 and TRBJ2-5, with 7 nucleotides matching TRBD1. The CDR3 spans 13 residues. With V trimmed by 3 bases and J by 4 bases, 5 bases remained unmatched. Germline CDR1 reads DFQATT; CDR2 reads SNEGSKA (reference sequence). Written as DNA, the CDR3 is TGCAGTGCTAGTACAGGGGCGGCAGAGACCCAGTACTTC. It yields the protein CSASTGAAETQYF.

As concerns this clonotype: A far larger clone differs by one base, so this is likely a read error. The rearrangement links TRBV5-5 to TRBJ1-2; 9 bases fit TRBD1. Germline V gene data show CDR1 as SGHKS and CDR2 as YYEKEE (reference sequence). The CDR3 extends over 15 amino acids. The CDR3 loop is CASSPLSGQGYGDTF. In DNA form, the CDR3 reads TGTGCCAGCAGCCCCCTGTCGGGACAGGGCTATGGCGACACCTTC.

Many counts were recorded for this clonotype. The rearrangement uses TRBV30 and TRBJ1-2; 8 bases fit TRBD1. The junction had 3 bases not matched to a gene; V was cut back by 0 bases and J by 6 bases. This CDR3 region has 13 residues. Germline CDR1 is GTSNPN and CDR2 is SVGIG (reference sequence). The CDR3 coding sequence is TGTGCCTGGAGTGTCGACAGGGGTAATGGCTACACCTTC. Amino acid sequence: CAWSVDRGNGYTF.

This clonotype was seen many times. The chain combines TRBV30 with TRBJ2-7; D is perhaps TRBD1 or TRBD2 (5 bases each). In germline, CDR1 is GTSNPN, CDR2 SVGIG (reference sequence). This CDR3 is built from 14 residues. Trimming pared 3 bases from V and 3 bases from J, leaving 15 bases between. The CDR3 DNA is TGTGCCTGGAGCCAGGGCCAAGCGGACTACGAGCAGTACTTC. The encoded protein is CAWSQGQADYEQYF.

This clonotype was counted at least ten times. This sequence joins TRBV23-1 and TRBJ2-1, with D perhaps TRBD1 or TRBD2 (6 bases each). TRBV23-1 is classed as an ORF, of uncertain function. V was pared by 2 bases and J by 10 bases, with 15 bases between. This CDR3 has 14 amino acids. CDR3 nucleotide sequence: TGCGCCAGCAGTCAACCCCCGGGGGCCCCCGAGCAGTTCTTC. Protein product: CASSQPPGAPEQFF.

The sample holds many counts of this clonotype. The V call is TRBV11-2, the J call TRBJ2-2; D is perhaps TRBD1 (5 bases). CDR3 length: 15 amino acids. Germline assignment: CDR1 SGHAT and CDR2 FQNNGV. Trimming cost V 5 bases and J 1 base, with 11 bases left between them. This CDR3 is CASSPRTLNTGELFF. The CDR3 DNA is TGTGCCAGCAGCCCCCGGACACTGAACACCGGGGAGCTGTTTTTT.